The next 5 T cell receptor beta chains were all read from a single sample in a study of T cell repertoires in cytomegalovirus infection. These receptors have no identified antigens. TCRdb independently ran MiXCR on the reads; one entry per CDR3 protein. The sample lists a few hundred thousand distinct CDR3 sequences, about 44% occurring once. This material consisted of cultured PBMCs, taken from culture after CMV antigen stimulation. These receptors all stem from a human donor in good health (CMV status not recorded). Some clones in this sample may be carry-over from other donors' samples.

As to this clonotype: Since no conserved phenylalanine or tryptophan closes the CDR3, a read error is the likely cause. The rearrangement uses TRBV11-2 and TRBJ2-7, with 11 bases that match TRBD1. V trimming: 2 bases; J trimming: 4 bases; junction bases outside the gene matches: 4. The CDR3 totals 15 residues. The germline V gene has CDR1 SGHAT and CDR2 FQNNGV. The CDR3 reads CASSLSGQGAYEQYL. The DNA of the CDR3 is TGTGCCAGCAGCTTAAGTGGACAGGGGGCGTACGAGCAGTACCTC.

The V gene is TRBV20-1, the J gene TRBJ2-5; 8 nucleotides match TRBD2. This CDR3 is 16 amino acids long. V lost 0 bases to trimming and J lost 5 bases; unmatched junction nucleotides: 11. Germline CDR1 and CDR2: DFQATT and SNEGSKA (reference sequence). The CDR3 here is CSARDQERGPGETQYF. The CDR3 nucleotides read TGCAGTGCTAGAGATCAGGAGCGGGGGCCTGGGGAGACCCAGTACTTC.

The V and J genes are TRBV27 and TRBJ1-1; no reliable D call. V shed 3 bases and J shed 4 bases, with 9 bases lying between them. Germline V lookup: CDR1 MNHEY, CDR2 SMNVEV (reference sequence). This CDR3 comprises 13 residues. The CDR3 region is CASSFSASTEAFF. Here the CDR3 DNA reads TGTGCCAGCAGTTTCTCGGCGAGCACTGAAGCTTTCTTT.

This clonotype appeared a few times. CDR3 protein: CASTSTGVKSPLHF. The DNA for the CDR3 is TGTGCCAGCACCAGCACAGGGGTCAAATCACCCCTCCACTTT. This sequence joins TRBV6-1 and TRBJ1-6; 7 bases align to TRBD1. V lost 7 bases, J lost 10 bases, and 10 bases stayed unmatched. Germline V gives CDR1 MNHNS, CDR2 SASEGT. The CDR3 sequence is 14 residues long.

The CDR3 DNA follows: TGTGCCAGCAGCGAGCAGGACAGGACCTCCTACGAGCAGTACTTC. It translates to CASSEQDRTSYEQYF. The chain links TRBV6-1 to TRBJ2-7, with 7 bases that match TRBD1. Germline V lookup: CDR1 MNHNS, CDR2 SASEGT. With 6 bases clipped from V and 0 bases from J, the junction kept 8 bases outside the gene matches. CDR3 length: 15 amino acids.